This entry concerns a single T cell receptor beta chain. Its antigen remains undetermined. Nothing much larger sits one base from this clone, and base qualities are not available. This record comes from a study of T cell responses to AZD1222 COVID-19 vaccine (dated by TCRdb to the early 2020s). Describing the broader study: AZD1222 recipients whose second dose came at about 4 weeks and those whose second dose came at about 12 weeks were combined into one group, since spike-specific TCR depth and breadth did not differ between the two schedules. Trial participants were enrolled by age into 18-55, 56-69 and 70-plus year subgroups, with 148, 28 and 57 TCR-sequenced participants respectively. A total of approximately 240 trial participants underwent TCR sequencing, of whom some 210 received two doses of AZD1222 and 26 received two doses of the MenACWY control vaccine. Overall study outcomes, separate from this receptor: Conclusions about previously exposed vaccinees are limited, since just five or six AZD1222 recipients were seropositive for SARS-CoV-2 at baseline. Epitopes outside the regions mutated in the B.1.351 and B.1.1.7 variants were reportedly recognized by nearly half of the unique spike-specific TCRs. Participants were mostly white British and included more females than males, and it was suggested by the authors that clonal diversity may have been underestimated. The vaccine-associated CD4 TCRs covered the entire spike protein, and the dominant responses fell in regions 160-218 and 743-854. In the small 56-69-year group, the increase in depth fell short of significance, most likely because of low power. Spike-specific TCR breadth and depth rose significantly after two AZD1222 doses compared with day 0 and with MenACWY recipients. No day 14 peak-response samples were available, so repertoires were characterized only after the peak T cell response.

Trimmed from V: 1 base; trimmed from J: 5 bases; junction bases lacking a gene match: 5. The germline V gene (reference sequence) sets CDR1 to SEHNR and CDR2 to FQNEAQ. The CDR3, cysteine through phenylalanine, is 14 amino acids long. Only the CDR3 portion is preserved as DNA: 42 bases, with reading frame beginning at the first base. The CDR3 regions of human TCRbeta chains were analyzed by immunosequencing. The authors processed their data as follows. TCRs in the repertoires were matched against a reference library of SARS-CoV-2-specific TCRs that had been generated with the MIRA antigen-specificity platform. Breadth meant the fraction of unique TCRs that were SARS-CoV-2-associated, whereas depth meant the fraction of total T cells that were SARS-CoV-2-associated. Using the MIRA data, each spike-specific TCR was mapped to the spike region that the TCR reacts to and placed in a CD4 or CD8 class. Log10-transformed breadth and depth values were compared by one-way ANOVA with Sidak's multiple comparisons tests. What TCRdb holds here is the immuneACCESS table cut down to in-frame rearrangements. Part of the clones is not present; checked against another copy, under half of the missing clones reflect an unresolved V gene, and the others are unexplained. That table supplies the V and J calls and clone size; D and trimming were determined from the DNA. The sample has 85,000 to 110,000 clones on record, 90% of them singletons. The ten largest clones represent about 5% of the sample.

The time point label of this sample denotes: baseline before first vaccination. Vaccinee samples were obtained from the UK trials COV001 and COV002, which included a single-blind randomized controlled phase 2/3 trial of AZD1222 (ChAdOx1 nCoV-19) in healthy adults. For TCRbeta chain sequencing, PBMC samples were collected from trial participants at day 0 and at day 28 after the second dose. The clonotype was recovered from an adult in good health. Sequences were derived from peripheral blood, sampled on day 0 of AZD1222 vaccination. Rearrangement joined TRBV7-9 to TRBJ2-7; TRBD2 lines up with 7 middle nucleotides. The CDR3 region reads CASSLGDYLDEQYF. At the DNA level, the sequence is TGTGCCAGCAGCTTAGGGGACTATTTGGACGAGCAGTACTTC.